This TCR beta chain was recovered during a study of blood T cell repertoires in COVID-19. Study-level information: Sites across the United States, Italy and Spain contributed samples from acute and convalescent COVID-19. Sample material is recorded as cDNA or gDNA derived from T cells, B-cell-depleted T cells, or PBMCs.

Germline-derived CDR1 and CDR2 are MDHEN and SYDVKM. V shed 3 bases and J 7 bases; nucleotides not matched to a gene: 14. The CDR3 covers 16 residues. Per the original methods: Cell counts per sample came from amplifying reference gene primers. The protocol was immunoSEQ multiplex PCR, while the TCRdb copy is restricted to in-frame clones and leaves out a portion. D and trimming were read from the DNA, whereas the V and J calls and clone size are those reported in that table. The sample lists about 58,000 clones, 70% to 90% occurring once. The material sequenced was peripheral blood. The receptor was derived from a woman between 65 and 79 years old with active COVID-19. The rearrangement uses TRBV28 and TRBJ2-7; 8 bases map to TRBD2. CDR3 sequence (DNA): TGTGCCAGCAGTTTGCGCTGGCGGGAGGTCCCGGAAGAGCAGTACTTC. Protein product: CASSLRWREVPEEQYF.